These T cell receptor beta chains were read from a single sample in a study of T cell responses to AZD1222 COVID-19 vaccine. The data were produced by immunoSEQ multiplex PCR, yet TCRdb's version contains in-frame clones alone and is incomplete. The sample records some 150,000 clones, about 87% being singletons. Here the sequenced sample was peripheral blood, taken on day 0 of AZD1222 vaccination. The source of these receptors is an adult in good health. The CDR3 runs from the conserved cysteine through the conserved F or W. D genes are given only for firm matches. Where a row states a size, it is once, few, many or the class of an expanded clone; other rows omit it.

d_call	v_call	clone_size	j_call	cdr3_nt	cdr3_aa
TRBD1	TRBV9	.	TRBJ2-5	TGTGCCAGCAGCCCTTGGGACAGGGGGCCCCAAGAGACCCAGTACTTC	CASSPWDRGPQETQYF
.	TRBV18	.	TRBJ2-7	TGTGCCAGCTCACCCAAGTCAGGGGGGGAGCAGTACTTC	CASSPKSGGEQYF
.	TRBV6-5	.	TRBJ2-7	TGTGCCAGCAGTCCCGACGGCCACTCCTACGAGCAGTACTTC	CASSPDGHSYEQYF
.	TRBV25-1	.	TRBJ2-5	TGTGCCAGCAGTGATACGTCAGACAGCCGAGAGACCCAGTACTTC	CASSDTSDSRETQYF
TRBD2	TRBV10-2	.	TRBJ2-5	TGCGCCAGCAGGTGGGGAGGGAGCCAAGAGACCCAGTACTTC	CASRWGGSQETQYF
TRBD1	TRBV9	.	TRBJ1-5	TGTGCCAGCAGCGTAGGTCAGGGGGCTCAAGAGCCCCAGCATTTT	CASSVGQGAQEPQHF
TRBD1	TRBV27	.	TRBJ2-1	TGTGCCAGCAGTATACAGGGGGCCCGGAATGAGCAGTTCTTC	CASSIQGARNEQFF
.	TRBV6-5	.	TRBJ1-1	TGTGCCAGCAGTTACGCGGTGAACACTGAAGCTTTCTTT	CASSYAVNTEAFF
.	TRBV7-2	.	TRBJ2-7	TGTGCCAGCAGCTCCGGGACGAGCGCCCACGAGCAGTACTTC	CASSSGTSAHEQYF
.	TRBV5-6	.	TRBJ2-5	TGTGCCAGCAGCTTGGTGAACCAAGAGACCCAGTACTTC	CASSLVNQETQYF
.	TRBV5-1	.	TRBJ1-2	TGCGCCAGTCTTCGCGTCTGCCGAGGAGGCTACACCTTC	CASLRVCRGGYTF
TRBD1	TRBV5-8	.	TRBJ2-7	TGTGCCAGCAGCTTGGGATCTGGACAGGGGTCCTACGAGCAGTACTTC	CASSLGSGQGSYEQYF
.	TRBV5-1	.	TRBJ1-3	TGCGCCAGCAGCCCAGGTACTGGAAACACCATATATTTT	CASSPGTGNTIYF
.	TRBV6-2/TRBV6-3	.	TRBJ1-6	TGTGCCAGCAGTTACTCGGGATTAGGGGGAGGCTCACCCCTCCACTTT	CASSYSGLGGGSPLHF
TRBD2	TRBV7-9	once	TRBJ2-1	TGTGCCAGCAGCCGTCTGGCGGGGGGTTACAATGAGCAGTTCTTC	CASSRLAGGYNEQFF
.	TRBV5-6	.	TRBJ1-2	TGTGCCAGCAGGGACGAGACGGCTCCTAGCTATGGCTACACCTTC	CASRDETAPSYGYTF